Sequencing of this T cell receptor beta chain was carried out in a study of blood T cell repertoires in COVID-19. Sequencing used immunoSEQ multiplex PCR; TCRdb keeps in-frame clones, though not all of them. The sample includes some 250,000 clones, around 86% of them seen just once. This CDR3 has 13 amino acids. Between the trimmed V and J ends, which lost 0 bases and 12 bases, there was a span of 12 bases. The germline gives CDR1 LGHNA, CDR2 YNFKEQ. This TCR was sampled from a man aged 25-45 years who had recovered from COVID-19. Sample: peripheral blood. The chain uses TRBV4-2 and TRBJ2-1, with TRBD2 as a possible D gene (6 bases). This CDR3 reads CASSQDREMMQFF. The CDR3 coding sequence is TGTGCCAGCAGCCAAGATCGGGAGATGATGCAGTTCTTC.